This TCR beta chain was profiled in a study of regulatory T cells in long-lasting Graves disease. HTBI primers from iRepertoire and Arm-PCR of CDR3 regions yielded the TCR beta libraries. Each CDR3 protein is one row after TCRdb ran MiXCR on the multiplex PCR reads. There are fewer than 450,000 distinct CDR3 sequences in the sample; 20% to 25% occur only once, and roughly 20% lies in the top ten. Time point described: persistent/refractory GD, antithyroid drugs over 5 years with positive TRAb. RNA from PBMCs was the source of the TCR library. This sequence was found in a female donor with Graves disease. Here the sequenced sample was peripheral blood mononuclear cells (PBMCs), taken when the disease was refractory, from a patient treated with antithyroid drugs.

The CDR3 protein is CASTDRTKETQYF. The CDR3 bases are TGTGCCAGCACGGACAGGACTAAAGAGACCCAGTACTTC. The chain recombines TRBV2 with TRBJ2-5, with D possibly matching TRBD1 (7 bases). This CDR3 is 13 amino acids long. Per the germline V gene, CDR1 is SNHLY and CDR2 is FYNNEI. The ends were cut back, 7 bases at V and 3 bases at J, with 12 bases in the middle.